The 2 T cell receptor beta chains below all came from one sample that was sequenced in a study of T cell responses to AZD1222 COVID-19 vaccine. Sequencing used immunoSEQ multiplex PCR; TCRdb keeps in-frame clones, though not all of them. The data show roughly 100,000 clones, 80% to 90% seen once. The sample in question was peripheral blood, obtained on day 0 of AZD1222 vaccination. The receptors here all came from an adult in good health.

The chain joins TRBV6-4 to TRBJ1-2; the D is unclear. This CDR3 region has 14 residues. V lost 6 bases to trimming and J lost 6 bases, with 17 bases between them. CDR1 and CDR2 (germline): MRHNA, SNTAGT. The CDR3 DNA is TGTGCCAGCAGCGAAACATCGACGCGTCATGGCTACACCTTC. Protein: CASSETSTRHGYTF.

The rearrangement links TRBV7-2 to TRBJ1-2; D may be TRBD1 (6 bases). This CDR3 is built from 14 residues. Germline assignment: CDR1 SGHTA and CDR2 FQGNSA. V was pared by 5 bases and J by 3 bases, with 13 bases between. The CDR3, as DNA: TGTGCCAGCAGCCCACTCGGACAGTACTATGGCTACACCTTC. Its protein product is CASSPLGQYYGYTF.